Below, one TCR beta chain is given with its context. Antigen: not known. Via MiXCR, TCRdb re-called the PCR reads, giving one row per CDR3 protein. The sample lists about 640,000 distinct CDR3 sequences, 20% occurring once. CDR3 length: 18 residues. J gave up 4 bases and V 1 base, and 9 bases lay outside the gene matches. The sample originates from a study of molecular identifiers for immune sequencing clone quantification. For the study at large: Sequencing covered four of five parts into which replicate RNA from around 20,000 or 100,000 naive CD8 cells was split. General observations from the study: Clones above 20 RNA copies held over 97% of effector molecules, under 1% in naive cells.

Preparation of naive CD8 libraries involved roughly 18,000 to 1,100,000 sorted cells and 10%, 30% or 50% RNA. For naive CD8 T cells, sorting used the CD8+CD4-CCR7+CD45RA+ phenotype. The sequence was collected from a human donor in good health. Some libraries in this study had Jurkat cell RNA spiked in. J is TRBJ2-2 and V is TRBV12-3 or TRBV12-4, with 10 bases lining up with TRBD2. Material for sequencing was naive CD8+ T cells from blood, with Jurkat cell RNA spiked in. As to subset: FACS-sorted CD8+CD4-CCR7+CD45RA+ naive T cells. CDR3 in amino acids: CASSLVGGLASFTGELFF. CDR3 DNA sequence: TGTGCCAGCAGTTTAGTGGGGGGACTAGCGAGTTTCACCGGGGAGCTGTTTTTT.